This TCR beta chain was captured by sequencing in a study of CD8+ T cells in alopecia areata. Study as a whole: Treatment comprised oral tofacitinib, 5 to 10 mg twice daily, in treated patients. The tofacitinib course ran for 6 to 18 months and was followed by 6 months off drug.

Investigators isolated RNA and reverse transcribed it into cDNA to act as the sequencing template. Profiled with immunoSEQ multiplex PCR; TCRdb holds only in-frame clones, not every one. The table includes around 140,000 clones, around 49% detected once. Peripheral blood samples and lesional scalp punch biopsies were obtained from alopecia areata patients. On this clone: Its antigen is as yet unknown.

General study results and limits: Scalp samples also yield sequences from resident alphabeta T cells of normal skin.

The trim removed 4 bases at V and 3 bases at J, leaving 11 bases unmatched. Germline-derived CDR1 and CDR2 are MGHRA and YSYEKL. CDR3 length: 17 residues. This chain uses TRBV4-1 with TRBJ1-5; 8 nucleotides match TRBD1. The source is a human donor with alopecia areata. The input for sequencing was CD4+ T cells sorted from blood, taken at week 0. CDR3 bases: TGCGCCAGCAGCCCCTCAGGGGGGGACAGGATCAATCAGCCCCAGCATTTT. Translated, it gives CASSPSGGDRINQPQHF.